These 10 T cell receptor beta chains originate from one sample sequenced in a study of cytomegalovirus exposure and HLA in healthy donors (TCRdb year 2017). Library creation used the immunoSEQ multiplex PCR assay. The source is immuneACCESS, and TCRdb retained only in-frame sequences with V and J called. Part of the clones is not carried over; for the studies checked, unresolved V genes explain less than half of this, and the remainder is unexplained. In this sample the table shows approximately 150,000 clones, approximately 87% of which occur a single time. The ten biggest clones cover more than 1.2% of the sample. The specimen sequenced was PBMCs. The receptors derive from a woman younger than 45 in good health and CMV-seronegative.

The CDR3 spells CASSVSGTGGSEQYF. CDR3 sequence (DNA): TGTGCCAGCAGCGTATCCGGGACAGGGGGCTCCGAGCAGTACTTC. The V and J genes are TRBV5-4 and TRBJ2-7; TRBD1 aligns across 12 bases. V shed 4 bases and J 6 bases; nucleotides not matched to a gene: 8. Germline loops: CDR1 SGHNT, CDR2 YYREEE (reference sequence). The CDR3 spans 15 residues.

V is TRBV5-1 and J is TRBJ2-3; 7 nucleotides agree with TRBD2. The J segment lost 6 bases and the V segment lost 6 bases, leaving 19 bases of the junction unmatched. Germline V gene lookup returns CDR1 SGHRS and CDR2 YFSETQ. The CDR3 consists of 17 residues. CDR3 in DNA: TGCGCCAGCATCTCCAGATCTAGCGGCCTAAGCCGGGATACGCAGTATTTT. It specifies CASISRSSGLSRDTQYF.

This rearrangement joins TRBV19 to TRBJ2-7; a weak D match, TRBD1 (7 bases). The CDR3 has 13 residues. The germline CDR1 and CDR2 sequences are LNHDA and SQIVND (reference sequence). V was clipped by 2 bases and J by 6 bases, with 11 bases between them. The CDR3 nucleotides read TGTGCCAGTAGTATAAGGCAGGGGGGCGAGCAGTACTTC. As protein: CASSIRQGGEQYF.

The rearrangement links TRBV5-8 to TRBJ2-7, with 7 positions matching TRBD1. V shed 2 bases and J 1 base; nucleotides not matched to a gene: 3. This CDR3 comprises 14 residues. Germline values: CDR1 SGHTS, CDR2 YDEGEE. In nucleotides, the CDR3 is TGTGCCAGCAGCTTTTACAGGGGTTCCTACGAGCAGTACTTC. Protein: CASSFYRGSYEQYF.

This sequence joins TRBV14 and TRBJ2-5; TRBD2 matches 12 bases. The CDR3 is 16 residues long. V gave up 2 bases and J gave up 5 bases; unmatched junction bases: 6. Per germline, CDR1 SGHDN and CDR2 FVKESK. CDR3 coding DNA: TGTGCCAGCAGCCAATTGAGAGGACTAGCGGGGGAGACCCAGTACTTC. Translation: CASSQLRGLAGETQYF.

The CDR3: CASSLSPTGFYYEQYF. Written as DNA, the CDR3 is TGTGCCAGCAGTTTATCGCCGACAGGGTTCTACTACGAGCAGTACTTC. The rearrangement joins TRBV27 to TRBJ2-7; 7 positions agree with TRBD1. There are 16 residues in the CDR3. The V gene's germline CDR1 is MNHEY and CDR2 SMNVEV (reference sequence). With 0 bases clipped from V and 3 bases from J, the junction kept 8 bases outside the gene matches.

A note on this clone: Other DNA sequences in the sample encode the same CDR3. The chain links TRBV27 to TRBJ2-3; TRBD2 matches 9 bases. The CDR3 consists of 15 residues. Germline values: CDR1 MNHEY, CDR2 SMNVEV (reference sequence). The V gene end was trimmed by 3 bases and the J gene end by 0 bases; junction bases not matched to a gene: 1. The CDR3 bases are TGTGCCAGCAGTTTTAGCGGGGGAAGCACAGATACGCAGTATTTT. Amino acid sequence: CASSFSGGSTDTQYF.

The V and J genes are TRBV6-5 and TRBJ2-7; 11 positions match TRBD2. CDR1 and CDR2 (germline): MNHEY, SVGAGI. The ends lost 5 bases at V and 4 bases at J; junction bases unmatched: 1. This CDR3 comprises 13 residues. The CDR3 DNA follows: TGTGCCAGCAGTCGGACTAGCGGGTACGAGCAGTACTTC. As protein: CASSRTSGYEQYF.

This sequence joins TRBV6-1 and TRBJ1-1; D unresolved. This CDR3 spans 12 amino acids. Germline V gene sequence: CDR1 MNHNS, CDR2 SASEGT. Trimming left V 4 bases short and J 4 bases short, with 7 bases between. The CDR3 is CASSGGFTEAFF. The CDR3 DNA is TGTGCCAGCAGTGGAGGGTTCACTGAAGCTTTCTTT.

The chain uses TRBV4-1 and TRBJ1-1; no clear D. The V gene lost 1 base and the J gene lost 0 bases, with 15 bases spanning the gap. CDR3 length equals 17 residues. The V gene's germline CDR1 is MGHRA and CDR2 YSYEKL. In DNA form, the CDR3 reads TGCGCCAGCAGCCAAGGGGCCCCAGTTAGTATGAACACTGAAGCTTTCTTT. It yields the protein CASSQGAPVSMNTEAFF.